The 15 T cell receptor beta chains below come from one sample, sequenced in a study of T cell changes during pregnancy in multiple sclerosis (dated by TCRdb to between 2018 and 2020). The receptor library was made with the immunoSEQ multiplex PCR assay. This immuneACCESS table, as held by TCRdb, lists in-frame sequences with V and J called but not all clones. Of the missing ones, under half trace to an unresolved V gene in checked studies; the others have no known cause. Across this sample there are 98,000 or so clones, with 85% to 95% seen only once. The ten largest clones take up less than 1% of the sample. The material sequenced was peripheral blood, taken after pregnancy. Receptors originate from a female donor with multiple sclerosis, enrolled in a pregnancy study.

The CDR3 reads CASITYSGGENNEQFF. The CDR3 nucleotides read TGTGCCAGTATTACGTATAGCGGGGGCGAAAACAATGAGCAGTTCTTC. The chain uses TRBV27 and TRBJ2-1; 9 bases line up with TRBD2. CDR3 length equals 16 residues. The ends lost 9 bases at V and 5 bases at J; junction bases unmatched: 14. The V gene's germline CDR1 is MNHEY and CDR2 SMNVEV (reference sequence).

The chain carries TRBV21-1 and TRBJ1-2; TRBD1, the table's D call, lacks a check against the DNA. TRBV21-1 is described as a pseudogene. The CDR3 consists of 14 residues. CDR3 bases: TGTGCCAGCAGCAAAGACGCAGGGGGAAATGGCTACACCTTC. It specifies CASSKDAGGNGYTF.

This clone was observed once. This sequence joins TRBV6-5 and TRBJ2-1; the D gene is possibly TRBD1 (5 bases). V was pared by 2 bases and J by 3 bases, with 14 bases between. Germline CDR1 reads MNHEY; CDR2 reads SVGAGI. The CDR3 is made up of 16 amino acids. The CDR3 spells CASSYGLPTDYNEQFF. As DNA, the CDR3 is TGTGCCAGCAGTTACGGTTTGCCGACAGACTACAATGAGCAGTTCTTC.

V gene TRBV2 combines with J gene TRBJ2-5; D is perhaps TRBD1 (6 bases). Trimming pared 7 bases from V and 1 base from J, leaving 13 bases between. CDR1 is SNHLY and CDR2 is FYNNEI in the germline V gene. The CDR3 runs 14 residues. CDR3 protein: CASTTGTSQETQYF. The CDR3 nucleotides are TGTGCCAGCACCACCGGGACATCCCAAGAGACCCAGTACTTC.

In DNA form, the CDR3 reads TGTGCCACCAGCTCGGGACAGAAAGAGACCCAGTACTTC. It codes for CATSSGQKETQYF. The chain employs TRBV15 and TRBJ2-5, with TRBD1 matching over 7 bases. The CDR3 is 13 amino acids. The germline V gene encodes CDR1 LNHNV and CDR2 YYDKDF (reference sequence). V lost 5 bases to trimming and J lost 3 bases; unmatched junction nucleotides: 3.

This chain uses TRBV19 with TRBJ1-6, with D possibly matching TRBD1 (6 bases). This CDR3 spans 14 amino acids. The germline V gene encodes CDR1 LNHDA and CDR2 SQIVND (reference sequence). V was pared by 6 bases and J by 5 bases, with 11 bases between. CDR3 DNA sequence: TGTGCCAGTAGGGGCCAGGGGAATAATTCACCCCTCCACTTT. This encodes CASRGQGNNSPLHF.

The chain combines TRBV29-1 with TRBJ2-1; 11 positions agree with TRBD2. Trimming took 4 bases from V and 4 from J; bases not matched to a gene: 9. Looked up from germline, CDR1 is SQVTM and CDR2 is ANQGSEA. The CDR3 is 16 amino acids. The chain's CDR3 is CSVVVSGRAEYNEQFF. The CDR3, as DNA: TGCAGCGTTGTGGTTAGCGGGAGGGCTGAATACAATGAGCAGTTCTTC.

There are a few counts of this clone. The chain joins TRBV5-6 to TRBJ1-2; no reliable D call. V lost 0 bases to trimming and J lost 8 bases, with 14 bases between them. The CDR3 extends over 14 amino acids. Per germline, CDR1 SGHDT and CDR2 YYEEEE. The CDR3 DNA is TGTGCCAGCAGCTTGGACGCACGTTCGGGAGGCTACACCTTC. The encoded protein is CASSLDARSGGYTF.

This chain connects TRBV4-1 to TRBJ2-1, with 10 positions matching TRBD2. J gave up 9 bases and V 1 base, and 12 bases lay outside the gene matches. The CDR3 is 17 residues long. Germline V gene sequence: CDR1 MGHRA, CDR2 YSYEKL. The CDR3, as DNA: TGCGCCAGCAGCCAAGCCCAACTAGCGGGAATAGGTAGTGAGCAGTTCTTC. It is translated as CASSQAQLAGIGSEQFF.

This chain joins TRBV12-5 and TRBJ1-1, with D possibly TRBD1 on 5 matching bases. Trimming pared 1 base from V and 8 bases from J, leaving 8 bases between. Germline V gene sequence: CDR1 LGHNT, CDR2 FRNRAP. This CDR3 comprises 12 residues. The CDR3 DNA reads TGTGCTAGTGGTTTGGCGGGGGGGGAAGCTTTCTTT. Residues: CASGLAGGEAFF.

The CDR3 protein is CASSPLAAGAHEQYF. The CDR3, as DNA: TGTGCCAGCAGTCCTCTAGCGGCCGGGGCCCACGAGCAGTACTTC. The chain is built from TRBV27 and TRBJ2-7, with TRBD2 matching over 7 bases. The V segment lost 5 bases and the J segment 5 bases; nucleotides outside the gene matches: 12. Germline V gene sequence: CDR1 MNHEY, CDR2 SMNVEV (reference sequence). CDR3 size: 15 residues.

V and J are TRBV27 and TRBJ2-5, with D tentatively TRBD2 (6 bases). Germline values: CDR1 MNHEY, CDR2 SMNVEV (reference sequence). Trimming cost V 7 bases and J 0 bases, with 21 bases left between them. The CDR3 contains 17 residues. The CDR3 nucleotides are TGTGCCAGCAAGGAGGGAAGACAAGAAAGGTACCAAGAGACCCAGTACTTC. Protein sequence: CASKEGRQERYQETQYF.

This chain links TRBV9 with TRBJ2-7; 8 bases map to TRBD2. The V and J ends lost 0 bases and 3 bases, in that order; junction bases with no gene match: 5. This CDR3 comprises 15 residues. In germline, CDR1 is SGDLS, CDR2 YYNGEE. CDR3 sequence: CASSVGSGSGYEQYF. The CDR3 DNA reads TGTGCCAGCAGCGTAGGCAGCGGGAGTGGCTACGAGCAGTACTTC.

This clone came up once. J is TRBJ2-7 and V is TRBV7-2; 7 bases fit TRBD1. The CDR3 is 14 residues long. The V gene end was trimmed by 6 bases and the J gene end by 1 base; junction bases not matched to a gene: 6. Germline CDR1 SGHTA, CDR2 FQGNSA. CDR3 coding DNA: TGTGCCAGCAGGTACGGGACAGATTCCTACGAGCAGTACTTC. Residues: CASRYGTDSYEQYF.

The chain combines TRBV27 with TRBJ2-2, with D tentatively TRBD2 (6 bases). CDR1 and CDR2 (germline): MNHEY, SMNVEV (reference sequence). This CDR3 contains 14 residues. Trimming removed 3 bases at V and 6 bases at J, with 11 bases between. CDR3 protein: CASSFNGRSGELFF. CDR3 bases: TGTGCCAGCAGTTTCAATGGGAGGTCCGGGGAGCTGTTTTTT.